These T cell receptor beta chains were read from a single sample in a study of shared clonotypes between healthy human individuals. Clones were sequenced by immunoSEQ multiplex PCR, and TCRdb holds only the in-frame ones, with some missing. The data show some 1,100,000 clones, more than 75% seen once. Sequenced material: memory CD4+ T cells from PBMCs. The receptors here all came from a man aged 18 to 35 in good health. Some clones in this sample may be carry-over from other donors' samples. CDR3s include the opening cysteine and the closing phenylalanine or tryptophan. A D gene is named only where the DNA matches it firmly. The size of a clone is reported for some rows only, either as once, few or many, or as a class for expanded clones.

v_gene: TRBV7-8; abundance: -; d_gene: -; j_gene: TRBJ2-7; CDR3nt: TGTGCCAGCAGCTATCGCCGCCCCCCCGCCTACGAGCAGTACTTC; CDR3aa: CASSYRRPPAYEQYF
v_gene: TRBV5-1; abundance: -; d_gene: -; j_gene: TRBJ1-1; CDR3nt: TGCGCCAGCAGCTTGGCCGGGGGAATTATGAACACTGAAGCTTTCTTT; CDR3aa: CASSLAGGIMNTEAFF
v_gene: TRBV27; abundance: -; d_gene: -; j_gene: TRBJ2-3; CDR3nt: TGTGCCAGCAGTTCCAGTTACAGCATGGCGCAGTATTTT; CDR3aa: CASSSSYSMAQYF
v_gene: TRBV6-1; abundance: -; d_gene: -; j_gene: TRBJ2-5; CDR3nt: TGTGCCAGCAGCAGACTCAACGCGGGGGAGACCCAGTACTTC; CDR3aa: CASSRLNAGETQYF
v_gene: TRBV4-1; abundance: -; d_gene: TRBD2; j_gene: TRBJ2-1; CDR3nt: TGCGCCAGCAGCCACCACGCCCTCACTAGCGGGCCCTTCCCCTCCTACAATGAGCAGTTCTTC; CDR3aa: CASSHHALTSGPFPSYNEQFF
v_gene: TRBV30; abundance: few; d_gene: -; j_gene: TRBJ1-1; CDR3nt: TGTGCCTGGAGTGCGAAGGGGGAAGCTTTCTTT; CDR3aa: CAWSAKGEAFF
v_gene: TRBV5-1; abundance: -; d_gene: TRBD2; j_gene: TRBJ2-1; CDR3nt: TGCGCCAGCAGCCCAGGACTAGCGGGGGTGACCTACAATGAGCAGTTCTTC; CDR3aa: CASSPGLAGVTYNEQFF
v_gene: TRBV28; abundance: -; d_gene: -; j_gene: TRBJ2-5; CDR3nt: TGTGCCAGCAGTTCCTCGGGTCAGGAGACCCAGTACTTC; CDR3aa: CASSSSGQETQYF
v_gene: TRBV5-1; abundance: -; d_gene: -; j_gene: TRBJ2-1; CDR3nt: TGCGCCAGCAGCTTGGTCAGCTCGAGCTCCTACAATGAGCAGTTCTTC; CDR3aa: CASSLVSSSSYNEQFF
v_gene: TRBV5-6; abundance: -; d_gene: -; j_gene: TRBJ1-2; CDR3nt: TGTGCCAGCAGCCCCGTAGGACTGTATGGCTACACCTTC; CDR3aa: CASSPVGLYGYTF
v_gene: TRBV4-2; abundance: -; d_gene: TRBD1; j_gene: TRBJ2-2; CDR3nt: TGTGCCAGCAGCCAATTTCCCCGACAGGGCCCTGACACCGGGGAGCTGTTTTTT; CDR3aa: CASSQFPRQGPDTGELFF
v_gene: TRBV4-1; abundance: -; d_gene: -; j_gene: TRBJ1-4; CDR3nt: TGCGCCAGCAGCCAAGTCGGGGCAACTAATGAAAAACTGTTTTTT; CDR3aa: CASSQVGATNEKLFF
v_gene: TRBV19; abundance: -; d_gene: -; j_gene: TRBJ1-5; CDR3nt: TGTGCCAGTAGTATGGCACGGCCGGTCAATCAGCCCCAGCATTTT; CDR3aa: CASSMARPVNQPQHF
v_gene: TRBV29-1; abundance: -; d_gene: -; j_gene: TRBJ1-4; CDR3nt: TGCAGCGTTGAGAGCCGGGGGGGCTCGCTGTTTTTT; CDR3aa: CSVESRGGSLFF
v_gene: TRBV7-6; abundance: once; d_gene: TRBD2; j_gene: TRBJ2-1; CDR3nt: TGTGCCAGCAGCCTCCCTTATAGCGGGAGGGCCAATGAGCAGTTCTTC; CDR3aa: CASSLPYSGRANEQFF
v_gene: TRBV5-6; abundance: -; d_gene: TRBD1; j_gene: TRBJ1-2; CDR3nt: TGTGCCAGCAGCTATGACAGGGGGCGATTTGGTGGCTACACCTTC; CDR3aa: CASSYDRGRFGGYTF
v_gene: TRBV7-2; abundance: -; d_gene: -; j_gene: TRBJ2-4; CDR3nt: TGTGCCAGCAGCGACAGCGGTATTCAGTACTTC; CDR3aa: CASSDSGIQYF
v_gene: TRBV18; abundance: few; d_gene: -; j_gene: TRBJ1-2; CDR3nt: TGTGCCAGCTCACCACCGGGGCTGGGGGGCAACGGCTACACCTTC; CDR3aa: CASSPPGLGGNGYTF
v_gene: TRBV28; abundance: -; d_gene: TRBD2; j_gene: TRBJ2-3; CDR3nt: TGTGCCAGCAGTCCCGGGACTAGGTGGACGCAGTATTTT; CDR3aa: CASSPGTRWTQYF
v_gene: TRBV4-1; abundance: -; d_gene: TRBD2; j_gene: TRBJ2-1; CDR3nt: TGCGCCAGCAGCCGCGGACTAGCCCCGTACAATGAGCAGTTCTTC; CDR3aa: CASSRGLAPYNEQFF
v_gene: TRBV10-3; abundance: -; d_gene: -; j_gene: TRBJ2-7; CDR3nt: TGTGCCATCAGTGAGTCGATTCGAGACGAGCAGTACTTC; CDR3aa: CAISESIRDEQYF
v_gene: TRBV18; abundance: once; d_gene: -; j_gene: TRBJ1-5; CDR3nt: TGTGCCAGCTCACCACAGAGCCCTTTGGCGTCTCAGCCCCAGCATTTT; CDR3aa: CASSPQSPLASQPQHF
v_gene: TRBV5-4; abundance: few; d_gene: -; j_gene: TRBJ1-2; CDR3nt: TGTGCCAGCAGCTTTCCAGTCCTCCGAGGGGGGCCAGGCGGCTACACCTTC; CDR3aa: CASSFPVLRGGPGGYTF
v_gene: TRBV18; abundance: -; d_gene: TRBD1; j_gene: TRBJ1-5; CDR3nt: TGTGCCAGCTCATCTGAGGGGGCATTCAATCAGCCCCAGCATTTT; CDR3aa: CASSSEGAFNQPQHF
v_gene: TRBV7-2; abundance: -; d_gene: -; j_gene: TRBJ1-5; CDR3nt: TGTGCCAGCAGCCCCGCCACGGGGAGCCGGAATCAGCCCCAGCATTTT; CDR3aa: CASSPATGSRNQPQHF
v_gene: TRBV27; abundance: -; d_gene: TRBD2; j_gene: TRBJ2-1; CDR3nt: TGTGCCAGCAGTTTGCCGGGACTAGGTTCCTATGAGCAGTTCTTC; CDR3aa: CASSLPGLGSYEQFF
v_gene: TRBV2; abundance: -; d_gene: TRBD1; j_gene: TRBJ1-5; CDR3nt: TGTGCCAGCAGGGTTGACAGGGGCGATCAGCCCCAGCATTTT; CDR3aa: CASRVDRGDQPQHF
v_gene: TRBV28; abundance: -; d_gene: TRBD1; j_gene: TRBJ1-2; CDR3nt: TGTGCCAGCAGTCTCGCCCGGGACAGCTATGGCTACACCTTC; CDR3aa: CASSLARDSYGYTF
v_gene: TRBV19; abundance: -; d_gene: TRBD1; j_gene: TRBJ1-2; CDR3nt: TGTGCCAGTGCCGCGGACAGGTTAAACTATGGCTACACCTTC; CDR3aa: CASAADRLNYGYTF
v_gene: TRBV6-6; abundance: -; d_gene: -; j_gene: TRBJ2-5; CDR3nt: TGTGCCAGCAGTTCCGGAGAGACCCAGTACTTC; CDR3aa: CASSSGETQYF
v_gene: TRBV5-1; abundance: -; d_gene: -; j_gene: TRBJ2-1; CDR3nt: TGCGCCAGCAGCTTGGCGGGAGCCACCAATGAGCAGTTCTTC; CDR3aa: CASSLAGATNEQFF
v_gene: TRBV2; abundance: once; d_gene: TRBD1; j_gene: TRBJ1-4; CDR3nt: TGTGCCAGCAGCCAACAGGGGGCCCAGTACCCAGAAAAACTGTTTTTT; CDR3aa: CASSQQGAQYPEKLFF
v_gene: TRBV20-1; abundance: -; d_gene: TRBD1; j_gene: TRBJ1-1; CDR3nt: TGCAGTGTGGGGGACAGGGAAGCTTTCTTT; CDR3aa: CSVGDREAFF
v_gene: TRBV28; abundance: -; d_gene: TRBD1; j_gene: TRBJ2-2; CDR3nt: TGTGCCAGCAGAGGACAGGGGAATGCCGGGGAGCTGTTTTTT; CDR3aa: CASRGQGNAGELFF
v_gene: TRBV5-1; abundance: -; d_gene: -; j_gene: TRBJ1-4; CDR3nt: TGCGCCAGCAGACGAACAGCGGCAACTAATGAAAAACTGTTTTTT; CDR3aa: CASRRTAATNEKLFF
v_gene: TRBV28; abundance: -; d_gene: -; j_gene: TRBJ1-3; CDR3nt: TGTGCCAGCATTGGAACATGGGGTGGAAACACCATATATTTT; CDR3aa: CASIGTWGGNTIYF
v_gene: TRBV19; abundance: -; d_gene: TRBD1; j_gene: TRBJ2-5; CDR3nt: TGTGCCAGTAGCCGGACAGGCCACCAAGAGACCCAGTACTTC; CDR3aa: CASSRTGHQETQYF
v_gene: TRBV5-4; abundance: -; d_gene: TRBD2; j_gene: TRBJ2-5; CDR3nt: TGTGCCAGCAGCTTGGCGGGAGGGCGCGAGACCCAGTACTTC; CDR3aa: CASSLAGGRETQYF
v_gene: TRBV5-4; abundance: -; d_gene: TRBD2; j_gene: TRBJ2-1; CDR3nt: TGTGCCAGCAGAGCGGGGACTACCTTAACACACAATGAGCAGTTCTTC; CDR3aa: CASRAGTTLTHNEQFF
v_gene: TRBV7-9; abundance: -; d_gene: TRBD1; j_gene: TRBJ1-1; CDR3nt: TGTGCCAGCAGCTTAGGGGGGAGGACAGGAAGCATGAACACTGAAGCTTTCTTT; CDR3aa: CASSLGGRTGSMNTEAFF
v_gene: TRBV18; abundance: -; d_gene: TRBD2; j_gene: TRBJ2-1; CDR3nt: TGTGCCAGCTCACCACCTAGGGCTAGCGGGGACAATGAGCAGTTCTTC; CDR3aa: CASSPPRASGDNEQFF
v_gene: TRBV7-2; abundance: -; d_gene: TRBD1; j_gene: TRBJ1-3; CDR3nt: TGTGCCAGCAGCTCCGCGAGGACAGGGGGCCGCAGCTCTGGAAACACCATATATTTT; CDR3aa: CASSSARTGGRSSGNTIYF
v_gene: TRBV4-3; abundance: -; d_gene: TRBD1; j_gene: TRBJ1-3; CDR3nt: TGCGCCAGCAGCCAAGAGCCCTCGACAGGGGCGGGAAACACCATATATTTT; CDR3aa: CASSQEPSTGAGNTIYF
v_gene: TRBV6-6; abundance: -; d_gene: -; j_gene: TRBJ1-1; CDR3nt: TGTGCCAGCAAGTACCGGGGGAACACTGAAGCTTTCTTT; CDR3aa: CASKYRGNTEAFF
v_gene: TRBV13; abundance: -; d_gene: -; j_gene: TRBJ1-1; CDR3nt: TGTGCCAGCAGCCAGCGACAGCAACAAACCAACACTGAAGCTTTCTTT; CDR3aa: CASSQRQQQTNTEAFF
v_gene: TRBV18; abundance: -; d_gene: TRBD1; j_gene: TRBJ1-1; CDR3nt: TGTGCCAGCTCAGTATCCACAGGGGAGGCTGAAGCTTTCTTT; CDR3aa: CASSVSTGEAEAFF
v_gene: TRBV10-3; abundance: -; d_gene: TRBD2; j_gene: TRBJ2-2; CDR3nt: TGTGCCATAAATAGCGGGAGGGCTATCACCGGGGAGCTGTTTTTT; CDR3aa: CAINSGRAITGELFF
v_gene: TRBV5-4; abundance: -; d_gene: -; j_gene: TRBJ1-2; CDR3nt: TGTGCCAGCAGCTTGGATGGCAGGGTGGACTATGGCTACACCTTC; CDR3aa: CASSLDGRVDYGYTF
v_gene: TRBV7-9; abundance: few; d_gene: -; j_gene: TRBJ1-4; CDR3nt: TGTGCCAGCAGCTTAGGCACAGGGCTAGGTGAAAAACTGTTTTTT; CDR3aa: CASSLGTGLGEKLFF
v_gene: TRBV7-9; abundance: -; d_gene: -; j_gene: TRBJ1-1; CDR3nt: TGTGCCAGCAGCTACTCGGGACTGAAGAACACTGAAGCTTTCTTT; CDR3aa: CASSYSGLKNTEAFF
v_gene: TRBV5-8; abundance: few; d_gene: TRBD1; j_gene: TRBJ2-3; CDR3nt: TGTGCCAGCAGCCCCCACAGGGGTGGTTCAGATACGCAGTATTTT; CDR3aa: CASSPHRGGSDTQYF
v_gene: TRBV12-5; abundance: -; d_gene: TRBD1; j_gene: TRBJ2-5; CDR3nt: TGTGCTAGTGGGTCGACAGGGACGGAGACCCAGTACTTC; CDR3aa: CASGSTGTETQYF